These 25 T cell receptor beta chains originate from one sample sequenced in a study of CD8 T cells in ankylosing spondylitis. A single record per CDR3 protein comes from TCRdb applying MiXCR to the 5' RACE reads. Counted here are 250,000 or so distinct CDR3 sequences, 20% to 30% occurring once; the ten biggest clones make up roughly 0.67%. Sample: blood, either unsorted or a sorted T cell fraction (not recorded which). These receptors came from a male donor with ankylosing spondylitis or in good health (not recorded which).

The table lists this clonotype with many counts. The V and J genes are TRBV5-1 and TRBJ2-5; D unclear. The V gene's germline CDR1 is SGHRS and CDR2 YFSETQ. This CDR3 has 11 residues. Between the trimmed V and J ends, which lost 6 bases and 2 bases, there was a span of 5 bases. CDR3 in amino acids: CASKGQETQYF. In nucleotides, the CDR3 is TGCGCCAGCAAAGGACAAGAGACCCAGTACTTC. The entire variable domain, with the rest obtained from reference TRBV5-1 and TRBJ2-5, is as follows: KAGVTQTPRYLIKTRGQQVTLSCSPISGHRSVSWYQQTPGQGLQFLFEYFSETQRNKGNFPGRFSGRQFSNSRSEMNVSTLELGDSALYLCASKGQETQYFGPGTRLLVL.

This clonotype was counted a few times. CDR3 in DNA: TGTGCCAGCAGCGTAGGGTTAGCGCGGACAGATACGCAGTATTTT. Amino acid sequence: CASSVGLARTDTQYF. V usage is TRBV9 and J usage is TRBJ2-3, with D tentatively TRBD2 (5 bases). Germline assignment: CDR1 SGDLS and CDR2 YYNGEE. Trimming cost V 0 bases and J 3 bases, with 11 bases left between them. This CDR3 has 15 residues.

This sequence joins TRBV7-2 and TRBJ2-5, with D hard to call. The V and J ends lost 5 bases and 0 bases respectively, with 7 bases between them. Germline CDR1 and CDR2: SGHTA and FQGNSA. The CDR3 is 13 amino acids. This CDR3 reads CASSTWNQETQYF. The CDR3 coding sequence is TGTGCCAGCAGCACTTGGAACCAAGAGACCCAGTACTTC.

This clonotype was seen a few times. The chain combines TRBV20-1 with TRBJ2-2; D not certain. Germline loops: CDR1 DFQATT, CDR2 SNEGSKA (reference sequence). The length of the CDR3 is 15 residues. V shed 2 bases and J shed 2 bases, with 12 bases lying between them. The CDR3 coding sequence is TGCAGTGCTAGACCCACCGAAACTAACACCGGGGAGCTGTTTTTT. Amino acids: CSARPTETNTGELFF.

The table lists this clonotype with a few counts. The junction departs from germline at one end; a sequencing error may be responsible. The chain joins TRBV29-1 to TRBJ2-1; D might be TRBD1 or TRBD2, each matching 5 bases. Germline CDR1 reads SQVTM; CDR2 reads ANQGSEA. The CDR3 covers 10 residues. The DNA of the CDR3 is TGCAGCGTTGAAGAGCCAGGGCGGGTCTTC. Amino acids: CSVEEPGRVF.

This clonotype occurred a few times. The genes are TRBV12-3 or TRBV12-4 and TRBJ1-6, with D tentatively TRBD1 (5 bases). With 4 bases removed from V and 7 bases from J, the gap between germline ends came to 8 bases. The CDR3 is made up of 13 amino acids. Here the CDR3 DNA reads TGTGCCAGCAGTTCGGAGGGGAATTCACCCCTCCACTTT. Its translation is CASSSEGNSPLHF.

A word on this clonotype: A much larger clone differs by one base, so this may be a read error. The chain recombines TRBV20-1 with TRBJ2-2; TRBD2 might be the D (5 bases). The CDR3 length is 14 residues. Germline-derived CDR1 and CDR2 are DFQATT and SNEGSKA (reference sequence). CDR3 region: CSARGARNIGELFF. CDR3 DNA sequence: TGCAGTGCTAGGGGAGCGAGGAACATCGGGGAGCTGTTTTTT.

The chain uses TRBV20-1 and TRBJ2-5; either TRBD1 or TRBD2 may fit D (6 bases each). V was cut by 6 bases and J by 5 bases, with 16 bases left in between. Germline CDR1 reads DFQATT; CDR2 reads SNEGSKA (reference sequence). CDR3 length equals 13 residues. This CDR3 reads CSATRGPGETQYF. The DNA of the CDR3 is TGCAGTGCCACCCGGGGGCCAGGGGAGACCCAGTACTTC.

The chain joins TRBV12-3 or TRBV12-4 to TRBJ2-7; no reliable D call. V lost 1 base to trimming and J lost 6 bases, with 7 bases between them. The CDR3 contains 12 residues. The CDR3 region has the DNA TGTGCCAGCAGTTTAGATGTTCTCGAGCAGTACTTC. Its protein product is CASSLDVLEQYF.

The chain carries TRBV12-3 or TRBV12-4 and TRBJ2-1; D is perhaps TRBD2 (6 bases). Trimming took 2 bases from V and 9 from J, leaving 17 bases between them. CDR3 length: 15 residues. In DNA form, the CDR3 reads TGTGCCAGCAGTTTACGAACTAGCTGGTACGGTGAGCAGTTCTTC. Translated, it gives CASSLRTSWYGEQFF.

At least ten counts were recorded for this clonotype. The rearrangement joins TRBV20-1 to TRBJ1-2; 7 nucleotides align to TRBD1. The length of the CDR3 is 13 residues. Germline CDR1 and CDR2: DFQATT and SNEGSKA (reference sequence). The V and J ends lost 7 bases and 7 bases, in that order; junction bases with no gene match: 12. CDR3 amino acids: CSDLDRRYGGYTF. CDR3 nucleotides: TGCAGTGACCTGGACAGGCGCTATGGTGGCTACACCTTC.

V gene TRBV20-1 combines with J gene TRBJ2-2; D gene ambiguous. V lost 7 bases, J lost 4 bases, and 13 bases lay in between. The CDR3 spans 13 residues. Germline loops: CDR1 DFQATT, CDR2 SNEGSKA (reference sequence). The CDR3 bases are TGCAGTGGAGTCGCCGCCGGCACCGGGGAGCTGTTTTTT. The encoded protein is CSGVAAGTGELFF.

The CDR3 here is CASSDRVTYEQYF. In DNA form, the CDR3 reads TGTGCCAGCAGTGACAGGGTCACCTACGAGCAGTACTTC. The chain employs TRBV27 and TRBJ2-7, with 7 bases aligning to TRBD1. CDR3 length: 13 residues. After removal of 5 bases from V and 2 bases from J, the junction contained 3 bases not matched to a gene. Germline V CDR1 and CDR2: MNHEY, SMNVEV (reference sequence).

This clonotype was seen ten or more times. This CDR3 reads CASSINRGADTQYF. The CDR3 DNA reads as TGTGCCAGCAGTATAAACAGGGGGGCGGATACGCAGTATTTT. The chain has TRBV12-3 or TRBV12-4 and TRBJ2-3, with 8 bases aligning to TRBD1. This CDR3 contains 14 residues. J gave up 6 bases and V 5 bases, and 7 bases lay outside the gene matches.

This clonotype occurred many times. This chain joins TRBV3-1 and TRBJ1-1; 7 bases line up with TRBD1. Germline V lookup: CDR1 LGHDT, CDR2 YNNKEL (reference sequence). The ends lost 0 bases at V and 7 bases at J; junction bases unmatched: 5. The CDR3 has 14 residues. The CDR3 nucleotides are TGTGCCAGCAGCCAAGAAGGCGGGACAGATGAAGCTTTCTTT. Translation gives CASSQEGGTDEAFF.

This sequence joins TRBV12-3 or TRBV12-4 and TRBJ2-1; 7 positions agree with TRBD2. Trimming removed 6 bases from V and 9 bases from J; junction bases left unmatched: 11. This CDR3 spans 14 amino acids. CDR3 in amino acids: CASRPFGTTSEQFF. CDR3 coding DNA: TGTGCCAGCAGGCCGTTTGGGACTACATCTGAGCAGTTCTTC.

This clonotype was recorded at least ten times. V gene TRBV29-1 combines with J gene TRBJ1-3; TRBD1 matches at 7 bases. The germline V gene encodes CDR1 SQVTM and CDR2 ANQGSEA. This CDR3 has 19 residues. The junction had 17 bases not matched to a gene; V was cut back by 3 bases and J by 0 bases. DNA for the CDR3: TGCAGCGTTGACCGTGGAGGTAACGAACAGGGGAGCTCTGGAAACACCATATATTTT. As protein: CSVDRGGNEQGSSGNTIYF.

The rearrangement uses TRBV20-1 and TRBJ2-5, with TRBD1 identical over 7 bases. The V segment lost 3 bases and the J segment 4 bases; nucleotides outside the gene matches: 8. The V gene's germline CDR1 is DFQATT and CDR2 SNEGSKA (reference sequence). The CDR3 is made up of 14 amino acids. CDR3 DNA: TGCAGTGCTAGTAGTCAGGGGGACCGAGAGACCCAGTACTTC. Encoded protein: CSASSQGDRETQYF.

The V gene is TRBV2, the J gene TRBJ2-5; D not certain. CDR3 length: 12 amino acids. Trimming removed 8 bases at V and 5 bases at J, with 12 bases between. Germline CDR1 SNHLY, CDR2 FYNNEI. CDR3 residues: CASGRLWETQYF. Written as DNA, the CDR3 is TGTGCCAGCGGACGGCTTTGGGAGACCCAGTACTTC.

The chain recombines TRBV6-1 with TRBJ2-1, with 9 bases identical to TRBD1. The CDR3 loop spans 14 amino acids. The junction had 5 bases not matched to a gene; V was cut back by 5 bases and J by 6 bases. Germline V gene lookup returns CDR1 MNHNS and CDR2 SASEGT. The CDR3 DNA follows: TGTGCCAGCAGTCGCCTGACAGGGGGCAATGAGCAGTTCTTC. Residues: CASSRLTGGNEQFF.

The table lists this clonotype with a count of one. The V call is TRBV20-1, the J call TRBJ2-7; 7 bases map to TRBD1. Per germline, CDR1 DFQATT and CDR2 SNEGSKA (reference sequence). V lost 6 bases, J lost 2 bases, and 10 bases stayed unmatched. The CDR3 consists of 14 residues. The CDR3 spells CSAIRDREPYEQYF. The CDR3 DNA reads as TGCAGTGCAATCCGGGACAGAGAACCCTACGAGCAGTACTTC.

This clonotype was detected many times. CDR3 sequence: CASSYQRQPQHF. CDR3 nucleotides: TGTGCCAGTAGCTATCAGAGGCAGCCCCAGCATTTT. The V call is TRBV19, the J call TRBJ1-5; D remains unclear. This CDR3 is 12 amino acids long. CDR1 and CDR2 from the germline V gene are LNHDA and SQIVND (reference sequence). V dropped 6 bases and J dropped 7 bases, with 10 bases sitting between them.

There are a few counts of this clonotype. V and J are TRBV12-3 or TRBV12-4 and TRBJ2-3; 9 nucleotides match TRBD2. The CDR3 is 13 residues long. V gave up 6 bases and J gave up 4 bases; unmatched junction bases: 2. CDR3 sequence reads: CASRASGADTQYF. The CDR3 nucleotides read TGTGCCAGCAGAGCTAGCGGGGCAGATACGCAGTATTTT.

This clonotype was seen a few times. The chain joins TRBV28 to TRBJ2-2; D unclear. The CDR3 contains 12 residues. Trimming took off 6 bases at V and 5 bases at J, with 7 bases between the two ends. Germline CDR1 is MDHEN and CDR2 is SYDVKM. The CDR3 DNA follows: TGTGCCAGCAGGGTGATAACCGGGGAGCTGTTTTTT. Amino acids: CASRVITGELFF.

This clonotype has at least ten counts. The gene calls are TRBV4-1 and TRBJ2-7, with D possibly TRBD1 on 6 matching bases. The CDR3 contains 18 residues. Germline V lookup: CDR1 MGHRA, CDR2 YSYEKL. The germline V and J ends were trimmed by 0 bases and 2 bases, with 20 bases remaining between them. The DNA of the CDR3 is TGCGCCAGCAGCCAAGAGATGCGAACAGGGACATTTACCTACGAGCAGTACTTC. It codes for CASSQEMRTGTFTYEQYF.